This T cell receptor (beta chain) was sequenced during a study of blood T cell repertoires in COVID-19. Study background: The United States, Italy and Spain supplied acute and convalescent COVID-19 samples.

V lost 0 bases, J lost 6 bases, and 33 bases lay in between. This CDR3 has 22 residues. CDR1 and CDR2 (germline): LGHNA, YNFKEQ. Methods used by the authors: Amplification of reference gene primers provided the estimated nucleated cell counts. The assay was immunoSEQ multiplex PCR, and TCRdb's table has in-frame clones only and misses some. The V and J calls and clone size were taken over from that table, and D and trimming were inferred from the DNA. The sample carries a few hundred thousand clones, approximately 88% recorded once. The sequenced sample consisted of peripheral blood. The chain employs TRBV4-2 and TRBJ1-5, with D possibly matching TRBD1 (6 bases). This receptor was obtained from a woman aged 70-85 years with COVID-19, enrolled during active disease. The CDR3 spells CASSQELNTGGAYESRAQPQHF. The CDR3, as DNA: TGTGCCAGCAGCCAAGAGCTAAATACGGGGGGCGCGTATGAGAGTCGCGCTCAGCCCCAGCATTTT.